A single T cell receptor beta chain is shown here with its context. Germline lookup yields CDR1 SEHNR and CDR2 FQNEAQ (reference sequence). This CDR3 contains 15 residues. V dropped 5 bases and J dropped 3; count of bases not matched to a gene: 8. TCRdb's copy holds only in-frame clones and misses some; the assay was immunoSEQ multiplex PCR. Of about 230,000 clones in the sample, around four fifths were seen once. The source of the sample is a study of blood T cell repertoires in COVID-19. Sequencing was performed on peripheral blood. The chain couples TRBV7-9 to TRBJ2-3; 7 bases map to TRBD2. This receptor was identified in a woman in her sixties or seventies with active or convalescent COVID-19. The CDR3 spells CASSGSGLLTDTQYF. In DNA form, the CDR3 reads TGTGCCAGCAGCGGTTCGGGACTATTGACAGATACGCAGTATTTT.